This T cell receptor beta chain was captured in a study of T cell responses to AZD1222 COVID-19 vaccine (dated by TCRdb to the early 2020s). In the study overall: Because spike-specific TCR depth and breadth did not differ between the two schedules, AZD1222 recipients who got a second dose at roughly 4 weeks were pooled with those who got a second dose at roughly 12 weeks. TCR sequencing was performed for roughly 250 trial participants, of whom around 210 were given two doses of AZD1222 and some 25 were given two doses of MenACWY control vaccine. Trial participants were enrolled by age into 18-55, 56-69 and 70-plus year subgroups, with about 150, 28 and 57 TCR-sequenced participants respectively. The paper's findings and limits, for the study overall: Because no day 14 peak-response samples were available, the repertoires could be characterized only after the peak T cell response. Epitopes outside the regions mutated in the B.1.351 and B.1.1.7 variants were reportedly recognized by nearly half of the unique spike-specific TCRs. The 56-69-year group was small, and its depth increase did not reach significance, likely because of low power. CD4 TCRs associated with the vaccine covered the entire spike protein, and the dominant responses were in regions 160-218 and 743-854. Participants were mostly white British and included more females than males, and it was suggested by the authors that clonal diversity may have been underestimated. After two AZD1222 doses, both the breadth and the depth of spike-specific TCRs were significantly higher than at day 0 and than in MenACWY recipients. Conclusions about previously exposed vaccinees were limited because only six AZD1222 recipients were SARS-CoV-2 seropositive at baseline.

The germline V gene provides CDR1 LGHNA and CDR2 YNFKEQ. Taken from cysteine to phenylalanine, the CDR3 has 12 residues. The entry retains the CDR3 DNA only, 36 bases that are in frame from base 1. Remarks on this clone: Its antigen is currently not known. An end of the junction does not agree with germline; a read error may underlie this.

According to the study, the label for this sample's time point signals: baseline before first vaccination. Samples from vaccinated people were obtained from the UK trials COV001 and COV002, which included a single-blind randomized controlled phase 2/3 trial of AZD1222 (ChAdOx1 nCoV-19) in healthy adults. Trial participant PBMC samples were collected at day 0 and day 28 after the second dose for TCRbeta chain sequencing. The CDR3 regions of human TCRbeta chains were analyzed by immunosequencing. As for how the authors treated the data: Repertoire TCRs were checked for matches against a reference library of SARS-CoV-2-specific TCRs that had been generated using the MIRA antigen-specificity platform. Breadth meant the fraction of unique TCRs that were SARS-CoV-2-associated, whereas depth meant the fraction of total T cells that were SARS-CoV-2-associated. Using the MIRA data, every spike-specific TCR was mapped to the spike region that the TCR reacted to and assigned to either a CD4 or a CD8 class. Log10-transformed breadth and depth values were compared by one-way ANOVA with Sidak's multiple comparisons tests. TCRdb mirrors the immuneACCESS table, restricted to in-frame sequences. Some clones are absent from its copies; in checked studies, under half trace to an unresolved V gene, and the reason for the others is unknown. The V and J calls and the clone size are those of that table, but D and trimming were determined from the DNA. This sample comprises some 82,000 clones, 90% of them detected only once. The ten biggest clones cover less than 7.5% of the sample.

Sequenced here: peripheral blood, sampled on day 0 of AZD1222 vaccination. This receptor chain uses TRBV4-2 and TRBJ1-4, with TRBD1 perhaps the D gene, on 5 matching bases. This clonotype originated in an adult in good health. The DNA is as follows: TGTGCCAGCAGCCACTTAGGGACTTCGGGGGTTTTT. Its protein is CASSHLGTSGVF.